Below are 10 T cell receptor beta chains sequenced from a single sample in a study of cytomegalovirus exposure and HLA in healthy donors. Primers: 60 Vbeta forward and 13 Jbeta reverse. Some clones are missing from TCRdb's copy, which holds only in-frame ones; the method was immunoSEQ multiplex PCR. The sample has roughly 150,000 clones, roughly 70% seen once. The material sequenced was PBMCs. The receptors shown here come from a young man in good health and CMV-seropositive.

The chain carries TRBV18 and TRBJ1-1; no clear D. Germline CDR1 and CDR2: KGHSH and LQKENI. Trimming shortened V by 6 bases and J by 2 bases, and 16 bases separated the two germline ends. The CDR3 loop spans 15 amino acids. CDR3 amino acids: CASSAREGFNTEAFF. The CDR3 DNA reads TGTGCCAGCTCGGCACGGGAAGGGTTTAACACTGAAGCTTTCTTT.

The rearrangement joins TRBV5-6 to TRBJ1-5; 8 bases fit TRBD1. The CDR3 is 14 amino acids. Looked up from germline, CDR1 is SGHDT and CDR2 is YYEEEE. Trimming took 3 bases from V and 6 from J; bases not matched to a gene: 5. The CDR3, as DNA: TGTGCCAGCAGCTACGGGACAGGAAGTCAGCCCCAGCATTTT. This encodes CASSYGTGSQPQHF.

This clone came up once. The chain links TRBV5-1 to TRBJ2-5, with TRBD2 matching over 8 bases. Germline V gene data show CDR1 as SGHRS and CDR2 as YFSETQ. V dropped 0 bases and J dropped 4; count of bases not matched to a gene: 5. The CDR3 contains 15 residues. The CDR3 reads CASSLGTSPRETQYF. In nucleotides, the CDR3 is TGCGCCAGCAGCTTGGGGACTAGCCCCAGAGAGACCCAGTACTTC.

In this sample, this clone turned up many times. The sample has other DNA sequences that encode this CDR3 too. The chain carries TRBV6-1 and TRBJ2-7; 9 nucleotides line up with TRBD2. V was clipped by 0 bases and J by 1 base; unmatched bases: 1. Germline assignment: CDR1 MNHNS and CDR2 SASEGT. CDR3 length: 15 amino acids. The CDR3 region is CASSEASGSSYEQYF. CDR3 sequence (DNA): TGTGCCAGCAGTGAAGCTAGCGGGAGTTCCTACGAGCAGTACTTC.

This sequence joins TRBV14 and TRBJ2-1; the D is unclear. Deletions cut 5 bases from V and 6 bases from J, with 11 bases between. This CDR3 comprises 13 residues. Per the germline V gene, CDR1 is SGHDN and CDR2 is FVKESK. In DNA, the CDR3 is TGTGCCAGCAGCTCATACGTAGTCAATGAGCAGTTCTTC. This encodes CASSSYVVNEQFF.

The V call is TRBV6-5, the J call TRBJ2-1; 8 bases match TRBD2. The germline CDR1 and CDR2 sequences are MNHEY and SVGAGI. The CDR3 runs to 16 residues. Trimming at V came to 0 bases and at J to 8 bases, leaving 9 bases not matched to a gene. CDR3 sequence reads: CASSYSQREYVYEQFF. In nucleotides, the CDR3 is TGTGCCAGCAGTTACTCCCAGCGGGAGTATGTTTATGAGCAGTTCTTC.

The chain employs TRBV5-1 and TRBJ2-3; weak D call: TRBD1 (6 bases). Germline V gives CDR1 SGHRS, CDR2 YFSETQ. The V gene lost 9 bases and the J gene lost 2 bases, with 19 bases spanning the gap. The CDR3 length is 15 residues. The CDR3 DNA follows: TGCGCCACCAAACCGGTGGCAGGGGTCACAGATACGCAGTATTTT. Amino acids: CATKPVAGVTDTQYF.

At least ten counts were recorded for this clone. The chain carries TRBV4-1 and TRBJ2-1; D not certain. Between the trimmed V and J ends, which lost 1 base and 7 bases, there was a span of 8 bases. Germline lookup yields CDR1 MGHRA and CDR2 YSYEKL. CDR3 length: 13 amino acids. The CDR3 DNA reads TGCGCCAGCAGCCAAGTGCAGAAAAATGAGCAGTTCTTC. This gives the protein CASSQVQKNEQFF.

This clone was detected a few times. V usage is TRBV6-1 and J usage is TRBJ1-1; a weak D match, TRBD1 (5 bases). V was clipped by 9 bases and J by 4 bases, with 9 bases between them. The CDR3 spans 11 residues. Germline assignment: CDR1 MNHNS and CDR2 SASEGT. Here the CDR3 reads CASLGGTEAFF. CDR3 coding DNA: TGTGCCAGTCTGGGGGGCACTGAAGCTTTCTTT.

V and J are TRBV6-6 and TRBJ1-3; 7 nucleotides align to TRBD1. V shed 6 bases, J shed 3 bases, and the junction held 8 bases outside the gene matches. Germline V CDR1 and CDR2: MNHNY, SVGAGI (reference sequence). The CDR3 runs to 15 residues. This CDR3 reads CASSRTGPGGNTIYF. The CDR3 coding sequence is TGTGCCAGCAGCAGGACAGGCCCGGGTGGAAACACCATATATTTT.